The text below deals with one T cell receptor beta chain. TCRdb's copy holds only in-frame clones and misses some; the assay was immunoSEQ multiplex PCR. The data contain about 100,000 clones, 75% to 95% of them singletons. The CDR3 runs 15 residues. Germline trimming cut 2 bases from V and 0 bases from J; bases unmatched to any gene: 2. The germline CDR1 and CDR2 sequences are LNHDA and SQIVND (reference sequence). This record comes from a study of siplizumab effects on memory and regulatory T cells. Sequencing input: CD4+ T cells sorted from blood. This TCR was sampled from a human donor in good health. Some clones in this sample may be carry-over from other donors' samples. The V call is TRBV19, the J call TRBJ1-1; TRBD1 matches at 8 bases. CDR3 sequence: CASSIQGAMNTEAFF. CDR3 bases: TGTGCCAGTAGTATACAGGGGGCGATGAACACTGAAGCTTTCTTT.